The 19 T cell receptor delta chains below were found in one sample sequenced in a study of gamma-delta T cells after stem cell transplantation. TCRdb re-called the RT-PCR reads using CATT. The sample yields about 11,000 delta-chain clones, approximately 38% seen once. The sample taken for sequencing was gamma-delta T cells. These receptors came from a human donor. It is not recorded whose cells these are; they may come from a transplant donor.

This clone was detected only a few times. The CDR3 here is CALGDGVPTNTGGYWALTAQLFF. CDR3 nucleotides: TGTGCTCTTGGGGACGGCGTTCCTACGAATACTGGGGGATACTGGGCTTTGACAGCACAACTCTTCTTT. This chain joins TRDV1 and TRDJ2; 12 bases match TRDD3. CDR1 and CDR2 from the germline V gene are TSWWSYY and QGS. Trimming removed 3 bases from V and 0 bases from J; junction bases left unmatched: 20. The CDR3 is 23 amino acids.

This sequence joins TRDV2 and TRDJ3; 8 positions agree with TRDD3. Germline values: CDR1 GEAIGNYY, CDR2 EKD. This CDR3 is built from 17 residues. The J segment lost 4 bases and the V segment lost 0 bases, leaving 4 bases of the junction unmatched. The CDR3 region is CACDTVLGVWDTRQMFF. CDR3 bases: TGTGCCTGTGACACCGTACTGGGGGTTTGGGACACCCGACAGATGTTTTTC.

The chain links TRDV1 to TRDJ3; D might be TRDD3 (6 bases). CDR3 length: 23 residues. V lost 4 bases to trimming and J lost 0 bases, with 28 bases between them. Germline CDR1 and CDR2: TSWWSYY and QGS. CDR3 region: CALGGFVPLGAPVSSWDTRQMFF. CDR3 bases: TGTGCTCTTGGGGGATTCGTCCCGTTGGGGGCCCCTGTAAGCTCCTGGGACACCCGACAGATGTTTTTC.

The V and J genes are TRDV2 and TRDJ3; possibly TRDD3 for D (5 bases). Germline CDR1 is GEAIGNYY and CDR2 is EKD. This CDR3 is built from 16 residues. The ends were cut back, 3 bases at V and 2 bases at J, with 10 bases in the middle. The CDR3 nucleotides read TGTGCCTGTGACGGGGGGGTAACCTGGGACACCCGACAGATGTTTTTC. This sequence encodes CACDGGVTWDTRQMFF.

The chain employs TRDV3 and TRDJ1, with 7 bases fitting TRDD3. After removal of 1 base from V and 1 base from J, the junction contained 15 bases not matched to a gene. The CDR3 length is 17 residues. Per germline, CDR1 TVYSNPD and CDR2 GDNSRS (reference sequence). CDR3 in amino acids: CAFKWVPYWGRTDKLIF. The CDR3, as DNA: TGTGCCTTTAAATGGGTACCCTACTGGGGCCGCACCGATAAACTCATCTTT.

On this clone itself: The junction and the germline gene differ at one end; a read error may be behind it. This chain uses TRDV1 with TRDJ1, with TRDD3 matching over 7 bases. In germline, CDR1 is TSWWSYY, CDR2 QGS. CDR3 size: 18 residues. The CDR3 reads CAIGGKCRGGHVADKLIF. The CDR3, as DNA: TGTGCTATTGGGGGAAAGTGCCGGGGGGGACATGTGGCCGATAAACTCATCTTT.

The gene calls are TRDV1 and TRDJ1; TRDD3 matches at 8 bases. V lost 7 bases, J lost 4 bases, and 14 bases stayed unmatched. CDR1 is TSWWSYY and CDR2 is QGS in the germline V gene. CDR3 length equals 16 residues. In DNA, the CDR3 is TGTGCTCTTGAGACCTACGGGATACGCGGGGTCGATAAACTCATCTTT. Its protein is CALETYGIRGVDKLIF.

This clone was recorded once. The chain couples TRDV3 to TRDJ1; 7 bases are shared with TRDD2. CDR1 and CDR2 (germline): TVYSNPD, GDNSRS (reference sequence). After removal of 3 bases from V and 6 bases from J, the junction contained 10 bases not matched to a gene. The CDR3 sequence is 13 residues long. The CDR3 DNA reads TGTGCCTTCCTTCCTTCTACTCACAATAAACTCATCTTT. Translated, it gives CAFLPSTHNKLIF.

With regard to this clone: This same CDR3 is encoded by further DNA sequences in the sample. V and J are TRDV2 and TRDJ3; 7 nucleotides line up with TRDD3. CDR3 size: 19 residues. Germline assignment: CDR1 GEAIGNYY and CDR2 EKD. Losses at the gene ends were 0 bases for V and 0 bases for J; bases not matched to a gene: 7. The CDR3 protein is CACDTVEGYSSWDTRQMFF. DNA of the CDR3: TGTGCCTGTGACACCGTCGAGGGATACAGCTCCTGGGACACCCGACAGATGTTTTTC.

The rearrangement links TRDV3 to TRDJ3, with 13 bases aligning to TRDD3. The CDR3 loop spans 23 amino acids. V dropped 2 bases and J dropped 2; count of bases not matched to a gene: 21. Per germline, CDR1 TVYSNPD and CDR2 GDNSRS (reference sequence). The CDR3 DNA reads TGTGCCTTTCGCATCCGAGAAGATACTGGGGGATACGCCCCAACCTGGGACACCCGACAGATGTTTTTC. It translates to CAFRIREDTGGYAPTWDTRQMFF.

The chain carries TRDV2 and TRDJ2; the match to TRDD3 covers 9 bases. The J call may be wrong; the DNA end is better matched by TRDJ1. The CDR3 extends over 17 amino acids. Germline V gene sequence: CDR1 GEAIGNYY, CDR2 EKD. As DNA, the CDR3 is TGTGCCTGTGACTGGGGGATAAGCCGGGCTTTGACAGCACAACTCATCTTT. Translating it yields CACDWGISRALTAQLIF.

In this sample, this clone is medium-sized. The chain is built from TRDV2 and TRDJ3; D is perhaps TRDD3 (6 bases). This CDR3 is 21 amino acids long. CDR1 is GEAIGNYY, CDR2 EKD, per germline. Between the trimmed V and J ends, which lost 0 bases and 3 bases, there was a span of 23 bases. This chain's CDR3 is CACDTGEYWERSFWDTRQMFF. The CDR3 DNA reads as TGTGCCTGTGACACCGGTGAGTACTGGGAGAGGAGCTTCTGGGACACCCGACAGATGTTTTTC.

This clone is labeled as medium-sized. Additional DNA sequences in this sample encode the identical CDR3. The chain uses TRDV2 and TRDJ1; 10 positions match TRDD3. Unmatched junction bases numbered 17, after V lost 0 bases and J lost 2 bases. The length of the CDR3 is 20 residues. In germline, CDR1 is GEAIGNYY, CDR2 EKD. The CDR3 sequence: CACDTLGATGGFGGTDKLIF. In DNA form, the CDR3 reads TGTGCCTGTGACACCCTTGGGGCTACTGGGGGATTCGGTGGAACCGATAAACTCATCTTT.

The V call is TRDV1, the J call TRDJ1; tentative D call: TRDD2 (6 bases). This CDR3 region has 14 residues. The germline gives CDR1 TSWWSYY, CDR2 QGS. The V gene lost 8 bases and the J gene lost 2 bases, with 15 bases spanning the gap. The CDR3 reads CALPDPTSTDKLIF. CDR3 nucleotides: TGTGCTCTTCCTGATCCTACGTCTACCGATAAACTCATCTTT.

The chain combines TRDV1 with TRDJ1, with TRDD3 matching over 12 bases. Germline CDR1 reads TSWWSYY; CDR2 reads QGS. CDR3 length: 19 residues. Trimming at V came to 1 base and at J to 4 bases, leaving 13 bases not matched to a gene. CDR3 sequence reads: CALGERGAGTGGYFDKLIF. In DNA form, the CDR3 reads TGTGCTCTTGGGGAACGAGGCGCGGGGACTGGGGGATACTTCGATAAACTCATCTTT.

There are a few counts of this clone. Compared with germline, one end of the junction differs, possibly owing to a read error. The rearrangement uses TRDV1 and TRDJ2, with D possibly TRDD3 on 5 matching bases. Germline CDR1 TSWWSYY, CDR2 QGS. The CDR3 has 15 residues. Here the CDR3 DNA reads TGTGCTCTTGGGGAAATTCCGGGGGTAACAGCACAACCCTTCTTT. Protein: CALGEIPGVTAQPFF.

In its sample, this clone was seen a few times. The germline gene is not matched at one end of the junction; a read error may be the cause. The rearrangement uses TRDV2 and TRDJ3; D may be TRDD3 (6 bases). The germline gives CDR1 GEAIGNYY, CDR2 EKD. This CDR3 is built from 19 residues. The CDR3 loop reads CACGTGGIERSWDTRQMFF. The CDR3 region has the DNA TGTGCCTGTGGCACCGGAGGGATAGAAAGATCCTGGGACACCCGACAGATGTTTTTC.

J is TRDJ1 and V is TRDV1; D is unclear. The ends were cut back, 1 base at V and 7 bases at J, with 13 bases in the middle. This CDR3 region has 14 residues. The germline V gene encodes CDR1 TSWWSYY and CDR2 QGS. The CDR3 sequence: CALGERFIRAKLIF. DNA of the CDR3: TGTGCTCTTGGGGAACGGTTTATCCGAGCTAAACTCATCTTT.

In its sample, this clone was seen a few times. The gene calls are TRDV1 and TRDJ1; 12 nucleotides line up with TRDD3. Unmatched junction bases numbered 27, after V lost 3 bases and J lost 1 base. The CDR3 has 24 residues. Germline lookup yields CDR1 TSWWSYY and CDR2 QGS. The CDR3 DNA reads TGTGCTCTTGGGGAGATGCCTTCCTACGGCTCGAACCTACTGGGGGATACCTTCACCGATAAACTCATCTTT. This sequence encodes CALGEMPSYGSNLLGDTFTDKLIF.